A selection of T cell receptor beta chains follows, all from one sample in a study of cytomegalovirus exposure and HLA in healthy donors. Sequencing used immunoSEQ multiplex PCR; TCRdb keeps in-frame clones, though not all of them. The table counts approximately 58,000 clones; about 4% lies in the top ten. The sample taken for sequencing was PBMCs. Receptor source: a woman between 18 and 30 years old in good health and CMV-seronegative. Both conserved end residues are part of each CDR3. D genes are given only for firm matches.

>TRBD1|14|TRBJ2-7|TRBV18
TGTGCCAGCTCCCCGACAGGGGCTTCCTACGAGCAGTACTTC
CASSPTGASYEQYF
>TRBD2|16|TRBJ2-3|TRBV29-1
TGCAGCGTTGGTAGCGGGAGGGCCGAGAACACAGATACGCAGTATTTT
CSVGSGRAENTDTQYF
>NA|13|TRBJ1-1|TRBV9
TGTGCCAGCAGCGCCAGGGAGAACACTGAAGCTTTCTTT
CASSARENTEAFF
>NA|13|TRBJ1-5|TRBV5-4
TGTGCCTACCGGAGAGGCTACAATCAGCCCCAGCATTTT
CAYRRGYNQPQHF
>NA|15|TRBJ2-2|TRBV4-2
TGTGCCAGCACCCCCTTAAGCGGGTCCACCGGGGAGCTGTTTTTT
CASTPLSGSTGELFF
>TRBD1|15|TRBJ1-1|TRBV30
TGTGCCTGGAGTTCCCGGGAGGGGGCCCACACTGAAGCTTTCTTT
CAWSSREGAHTEAFF
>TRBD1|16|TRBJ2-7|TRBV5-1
TGCGCCAGCAGCTTGCAACCGACAGGGACCTCCTACGAGCAGTACTTC
CASSLQPTGTSYEQYF
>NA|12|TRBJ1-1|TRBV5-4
TGTGCCAGCAGCTTGGAAGGGGGAGTGGCTTTCTTT
CASSLEGGVAFF
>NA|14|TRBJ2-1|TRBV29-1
TGCAGCGTTGTAAAGAGCCGCTCCTACAATGAGCAGTTCTTC
CSVVKSRSYNEQFF
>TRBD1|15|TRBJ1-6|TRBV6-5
TGTGCCAGCAGAAGAAACAGGGGGACCAATTCACCCCTCCACTTT
CASRRNRGTNSPLHF
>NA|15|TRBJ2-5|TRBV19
TGTGCCAGTAGCCCTGGGGAGGGGGGAAGAGAGACCCAGTACTTC
CASSPGEGGRETQYF
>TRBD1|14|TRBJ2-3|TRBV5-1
TGCGCCAGCAGCTGGACAGGCTACACAGATACGCAGTATTTT
CASSWTGYTDTQYF
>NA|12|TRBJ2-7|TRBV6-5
TGTGCCAGCAGTTCTATCGGGGGCGAGCAGTACTTC
CASSSIGGEQYF
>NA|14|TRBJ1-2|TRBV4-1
TGCGCCAGCAGCCAAGAAAAGGGGGTTGGTGGCTACACCTTC
CASSQEKGVGGYTF
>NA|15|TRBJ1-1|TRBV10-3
TGTGCCATCAGTGAGTCAACAGGCGTGAACACTGAAGCTTTCTTT
CAISESTGVNTEAFF
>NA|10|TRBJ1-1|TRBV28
TGTGCCAGCAGACAGGGTGAAAGTTTCTTT
CASRQGESFF
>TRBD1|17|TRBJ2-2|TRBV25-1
TGTGCCAGCAGTGAAGGACAGGGGGCTGCGGGGACCGGGGAGCTGTTTTTT
CASSEGQGAAGTGELFF
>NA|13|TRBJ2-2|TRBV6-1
TGTGCCAGCACGCAGGGATACACCGGGGAGCTGTTTTTT
CASTQGYTGELFF
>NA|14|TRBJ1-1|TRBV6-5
TGTGCCAGCAGTTACTCGGGGGACACGGGTGTCACTTTCTTT
CASSYSGDTGVTFF
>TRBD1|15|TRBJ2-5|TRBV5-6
TGTGCCAGCAGCCTAGGGACAGGGATGGTAGAGACCCAGTACTTC
CASSLGTGMVETQYF
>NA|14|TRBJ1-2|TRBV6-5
TGTGCCAGCAGTTACAGGGGCGACGACTATGGCTACACCTTC
CASSYRGDDYGYTF
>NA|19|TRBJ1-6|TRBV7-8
TGTGCCAGCAGCCCCGCCCAGGTGATTTACTTGCGCTATAATTCACCCCTCCACTTT
CASSPAQVIYLRYNSPLHF
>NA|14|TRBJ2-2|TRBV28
TGTGCCAGCAGTTTAACAGGGACGACCGGGGAGCTGTTTTTT
CASSLTGTTGELFF
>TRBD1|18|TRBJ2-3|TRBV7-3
TGTGCCAGCAGCTTAACGTTGACAGACAGGGGGCGTTTGGATACGCAGTATTTT
CASSLTLTDRGRLDTQYF
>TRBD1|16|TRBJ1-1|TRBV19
TGTGCCAGTAGTCCCAGACAGGGGGCTGTTAACACTGAAGCTTTCTTT
CASSPRQGAVNTEAFF
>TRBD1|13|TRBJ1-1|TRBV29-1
TGCAGCGTTGCGGGACAGATGAACACTGAAGCTTTCTTT
CSVAGQMNTEAFF
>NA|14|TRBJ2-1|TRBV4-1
TGCGCCAGCAGCCAAGATTCTTCCTACAATGAGCAGTTCTTC
CASSQDSSYNEQFF
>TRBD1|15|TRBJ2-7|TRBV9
TGTGCCAGCAGCGTGACAGGGGATCCCTCCTACGAGCAGTACTTC
CASSVTGDPSYEQYF
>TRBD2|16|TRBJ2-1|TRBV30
TGTGCCTGGCGTGCGGGGGGGGACGGCTCCTACAATGAGCAGTTCTTC
CAWRAGGDGSYNEQFF
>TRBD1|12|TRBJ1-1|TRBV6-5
TGTGCCAGTTGGGACAGCCGATTTGAAGCTTTCTTT
CASWDSRFEAFF
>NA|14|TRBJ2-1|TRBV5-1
TGCGCCAGCAGCTTGGGGGCAGTCCAGGATGAGCAGTTCTTC
CASSLGAVQDEQFF
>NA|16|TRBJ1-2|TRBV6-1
TGTGCCAGCAGTGAATTCTCGCCGGGAGGTGATGAAGTCTACACCTTC
CASSEFSPGGDEVYTF
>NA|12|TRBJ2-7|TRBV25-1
TGTGCCAGCACAGGGCCGGGCTACGAGCAGTACTTC
CASTGPGYEQYF
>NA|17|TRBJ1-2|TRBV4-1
TGCGCCAGCAGCCAAGCTGAACGCCCATCGGTCCCCTATGGCTACACCTTC
CASSQAERPSVPYGYTF
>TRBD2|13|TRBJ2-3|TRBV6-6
TGTGCCAGCAGCAGACTAGCGGAAGATACGCAGTATTTT
CASSRLAEDTQYF